The clone carrying this T cell receptor (beta chain) is medium-sized by share. The antigen remains unidentified. TCRdb reprocessed the 5' RACE reads via MiXCR and lists one record per CDR3 protein. The repertoire holds about 6,100 distinct CDR3 sequences, with more than 15% as singletons. This specimen belongs to a study of T-cell memory formation after mild COVID-19. The CDR3 spans 16 residues. Germline V gene lookup returns CDR1 MGHRA and CDR2 YSYEKL. J lost 6 bases, V lost 3 bases, and 12 bases had no gene match. Study-level points and caveats: Whether second-wave clones peaking at day 37 were SARS-CoV-2 specific went unconfirmed.

The J gene is TRBJ2-7, the V gene TRBV4-1, with TRBD1 identical over 9 bases. The TCR sequence derives from an adult woman who had mild COVID-19 (a few samples of this study predate the infection). Cell type and time point are not known. Sequencing was carried out using PBMCs or a T cell subset sorted from them (not recorded which). The CDR3 is CASSQRPGQGDTEQYF. CDR3 sequence (DNA): TGCGCCAGCAGCCAGCGTCCGGGACAGGGAGATACCGAGCAGTACTTC.